Below are 21 T cell receptor beta chains sequenced from a single sample in a study of CD4+ T cells in melanoma. Repertoires were generated with immunoSEQ multiplex PCR, while TCRdb's copy carries only in-frame clones and drops some. The sample records 50,000 to 60,000 clones, almost 70% being singletons. Sequenced sample: tumor tissue. The receptors originated from a human donor with melanoma.

The CDR3 spells CASTFGTSYNEQFF. In DNA, the CDR3 is TGTGCCAGCACCTTCGGGACTAGCTACAATGAGCAGTTCTTC. The chain combines TRBV27 with TRBJ2-1; 8 positions match TRBD2. Germline loops: CDR1 MNHEY, CDR2 SMNVEV (reference sequence). The trim removed 7 bases at V and 3 bases at J, leaving 5 bases unmatched. CDR3 length equals 14 residues.

V gene TRBV10-3 combines with J gene TRBJ1-2; TRBD1 matches 7 bases. V was pared by 7 bases and J by 2 bases, with 7 bases of the junction left unmatched. The CDR3 loop spans 14 amino acids. The germline gives CDR1 ENHRY, CDR2 SYGVKD. The CDR3: CAIMGGGQNYGYTF. CDR3 bases: TGTGCCATCATGGGTGGGGGACAGAACTATGGCTACACCTTC.

The gene calls are TRBV13 and TRBJ2-1; TRBD1 might be the D (6 bases). This CDR3 contains 20 residues. CDR1 and CDR2 (germline): PRHDT, FYEKMQ (reference sequence). V was trimmed by 5 bases and J by 3 bases, leaving 29 bases between them. The CDR3 is CASSIWPPPRDTWSYNEQFF. DNA of the CDR3: TGTGCCAGCAGCATATGGCCCCCCCCACGGGACACTTGGAGCTACAATGAGCAGTTCTTC.

The chain uses TRBV5-1 and TRBJ2-3; tentatively, D is TRBD1 or TRBD2 (6 bases each). V lost 4 bases to trimming and J lost 0 bases, with 12 bases between them. The germline V gene encodes CDR1 SGHRS and CDR2 YFSETQ. The CDR3 loop spans 15 amino acids. DNA of the CDR3: TGCGCCAGCAGCGGAGGGACAACTAGCACAGATACGCAGTATTTT. The encoded protein is CASSGGTTSTDTQYF.

The chain uses TRBV27 and TRBJ1-2, with D maybe TRBD1 (6 bases). This CDR3 region has 16 residues. Germline V gene sequence: CDR1 MNHEY, CDR2 SMNVEV (reference sequence). Trimming removed 5 bases at V and 2 bases at J, with 18 bases between. The CDR3 DNA is TGTGCCAGCAGTCCCCGACAGGCTAAGGCAAACTATGGCTACACCTTC. It encodes CASSPRQAKANYGYTF.

CDR3 in amino acids: CASRRTSGGISGELFF. The CDR3 region has the DNA TGTGCCAGCAGAAGGACTAGCGGGGGAATTAGCGGGGAGCTGTTTTTT. The rearrangement links TRBV27 to TRBJ2-2, with 13 bases lining up with TRBD2. The CDR3 contains 16 residues. From germline, CDR1 is MNHEY and CDR2 SMNVEV (reference sequence). The ends lost 6 bases at V and 7 bases at J; junction bases unmatched: 8.

This clone came up a few times. The chain recombines TRBV4-2 with TRBJ2-1; D might be TRBD1 or TRBD2, each matching 5 bases. V was cut by 5 bases and J by 5 bases, with 16 bases left in between. CDR3 length: 15 residues. Germline values: CDR1 LGHNA, CDR2 YNFKEQ. CDR3 DNA: TGTGCCAGCAGCGAGACCGGGACCCCCGACAATGAGCAGTTCTTC. Protein sequence: CASSETGTPDNEQFF.

The chain recombines TRBV29-1 with TRBJ2-3; 7 bases agree with TRBD2. Germline lookup yields CDR1 SQVTM and CDR2 ANQGSEA. CDR3 length: 14 amino acids. V trimming: 2 bases; J trimming: 3 bases; junction bases outside the gene matches: 5. For the CDR3, the DNA is TGCAGCGTTGAAAGTCAGGGAGGGACAGATACGCAGTATTTT. Translation gives CSVESQGGTDTQYF.

This clone appeared a single time. The chain has TRBV2 and TRBJ2-7; the D call may be TRBD1 or TRBD2 (5 bases each). The length of the CDR3 is 14 residues. The V end was cut by 2 bases, the J end by 6 bases, with 14 bases between. Per the germline V gene, CDR1 is SNHLY and CDR2 is FYNNEI. The CDR3 spells CASSELRDLGEQYF. The CDR3 coding sequence is TGTGCCAGCAGTGAACTCAGGGACCTCGGCGAGCAGTACTTC.

The rearrangement joins TRBV28 to TRBJ2-1; a weak D match, TRBD2 (6 bases). The CDR3 runs to 14 residues. Trimming removed 7 bases from V and 1 base from J, with 11 bases in between. CDR1 is MDHEN and CDR2 is SYDVKM in the germline V gene. The chain's CDR3 is CASTGATSYNEQFF. In nucleotides, the CDR3 is TGTGCCAGCACGGGAGCAACTTCCTACAATGAGCAGTTCTTC.

V and J are TRBV9 and TRBJ2-7; D ambiguous. Deletions cut 2 bases from V and 3 bases from J, with 12 bases between. Germline V gives CDR1 SGDLS, CDR2 YYNGEE. This CDR3 comprises 14 residues. CDR3 protein: CASSVDGALYEQYF. The CDR3 region has the DNA TGTGCCAGCAGCGTCGATGGAGCCCTCTACGAGCAGTACTTC.

The chain employs TRBV5-1 and TRBJ2-1, with D uncertain. V lost 1 base and J lost 6, with 5 bases in between. Looked up from germline, CDR1 is SGHRS and CDR2 is YFSETQ. The CDR3 is 12 residues long. The CDR3 here is CASSLNVNEQFF. In DNA form, the CDR3 reads TGCGCCAGCAGCTTGAACGTCAATGAGCAGTTCTTC.

V and J are TRBV7-3 and TRBJ2-7; tentatively, D is TRBD2 (7 bases). The V gene's germline CDR1 is SGHTA and CDR2 FQGTGA. The V end lost 1 base, the J end lost 2 bases, and 12 bases lay between the germline ends. There are 15 residues in the CDR3. In nucleotides, the CDR3 is TGTGCCAGCAGCTTAAGGGGGGGGCCTACCTACGAGCAGTACTTC. Translated: CASSLRGGPTYEQYF.

J is TRBJ1-1 and V is TRBV6-1; a weak D match, TRBD1 (6 bases). Trimming pared 6 bases from V and 0 bases from J, leaving 14 bases between. Per germline, CDR1 MNHNS and CDR2 SASEGT. This CDR3 is 15 amino acids long. The CDR3 is CASRTEGQMNTEAFF. As DNA, the CDR3 is TGTGCCAGCAGGACAGAGGGACAAATGAACACTGAAGCTTTCTTT.

The chain uses TRBV19 and TRBJ2-3, with 7 bases lining up with TRBD2. There are 15 residues in the CDR3. Germline-derived CDR1 and CDR2 are LNHDA and SQIVND (reference sequence). The V segment lost 5 bases and the J segment 0 bases; nucleotides outside the gene matches: 5. DNA of the CDR3: TGTGCCAGTAGTGTAGGGACTACTAGCACAGATACGCAGTATTTT. Its translation: CASSVGTTSTDTQYF.

The gene calls are TRBV14 and TRBJ1-1; D uncertain. Germline-derived CDR1 and CDR2 are SGHDN and FVKESK. There are 19 residues in the CDR3. V dropped 3 bases and J dropped 2 bases, with 25 bases sitting between them. CDR3 sequence (DNA): TGTGCCAGCAGCCACGATAGGTTCGTGTCACCCCAAAAAAACACTGAAGCTTTCTTT. Its protein product is CASSHDRFVSPQKNTEAFF.

V and J are TRBV5-1 and TRBJ1-2; weak D call: TRBD1 (6 bases). The CDR3 spans 14 residues. V gave up 6 bases and J gave up 3 bases, with 15 bases separating them. Germline CDR1 SGHRS, CDR2 YFSETQ. CDR3 protein: CASTPVEGDYGYTF. The CDR3 DNA sequence: TGCGCCAGCACCCCGGTGGAGGGGGACTATGGCTACACCTTC. Complete variable domain (other parts from reference TRBV5-1 and TRBJ1-2): KAGVTQTPRYLIKTRGQQVTLSCSPISGHRSVSWYQQTPGQGLQFLFEYFSETQRNKGNFPGRFSGRQFSNSRSEMNVSTLELGDSALYLCASTPVEGDYGYTFGSGTRLTVV.

This chain connects TRBV5-1 to TRBJ1-1; unclear D gene. Trimming shortened V by 5 bases and J by 1 base, and 6 bases separated the two germline ends. Germline CDR1 SGHRS, CDR2 YFSETQ. This CDR3 is built from 12 residues. In DNA form, the CDR3 reads TGCGCCAGCAGGGGGTCGAACACTGAAGCTTTCTTT. Translation: CASRGSNTEAFF.

The chain combines TRBV11-2 with TRBJ1-4, with D hard to call. V lost 2 bases to trimming and J lost 8 bases, with 18 bases between them. Germline V gene lookup returns CDR1 SGHAT and CDR2 FQNNGV. The CDR3 sequence is 16 residues long. The CDR3 is CASSLIGYSQDEKLFF. The DNA for the CDR3 is TGTGCCAGCAGCTTAATAGGGTATAGCCAAGACGAAAAACTGTTTTTT.

J is TRBJ1-2 and V is TRBV5-4, with 8 nucleotides matching TRBD1. The CDR3 is made up of 16 amino acids. V trimming: 4 bases; J trimming: 3 bases; junction bases outside the gene matches: 11. The V gene's germline CDR1 is SGHNT and CDR2 YYREEE (reference sequence). CDR3 region: CASSQGGQGSDYGYTF. The CDR3 nucleotides read TGTGCCAGCAGCCAAGGCGGACAGGGCTCGGACTATGGCTACACCTTC.

This chain connects TRBV28 to TRBJ1-5; no firm D call. The V end was cut by 11 bases, the J end by 3 bases, with 17 bases between. The CDR3 is made up of 14 amino acids. Germline CDR1 reads MDHEN; CDR2 reads SYDVKM. The CDR3 sequence is CASDRGGYNQPQHF. The CDR3 region has the DNA TGTGCCTCGGATCGGGGAGGGTACAATCAGCCCCAGCATTTT.